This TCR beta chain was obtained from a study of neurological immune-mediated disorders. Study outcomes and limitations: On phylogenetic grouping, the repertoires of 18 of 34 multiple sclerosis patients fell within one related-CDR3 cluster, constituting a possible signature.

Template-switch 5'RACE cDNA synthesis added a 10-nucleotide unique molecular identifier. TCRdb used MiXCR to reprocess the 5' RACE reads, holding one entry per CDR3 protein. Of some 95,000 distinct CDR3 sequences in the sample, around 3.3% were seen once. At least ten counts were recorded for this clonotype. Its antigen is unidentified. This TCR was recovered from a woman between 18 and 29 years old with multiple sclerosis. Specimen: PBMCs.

CDR3 nucleotide sequence: TGTGCCAGCAGCTGGGGAACCGGGGAGCTGTTTTTT. It specifies CASSWGTGELFF. The V gene is TRBV12-3 or TRBV12-4, the J gene TRBJ2-2; the D is unclear. The CDR3 consists of 12 residues. V gave up 6 bases and J gave up 5 bases, with 7 bases separating them.